The 18 T cell receptor beta chains below all came from one sample that was sequenced in a study of patients and donors after allogeneic stem cell transplantation. MiXCR, applied by TCRdb to the RT-PCR reads, yields one record per CDR3 protein. In the table there are some 90,000 distinct CDR3 sequences, around 48% of which are singletons. The source material was blood, either unsorted or a sorted T cell fraction (not recorded which). All receptors derive from a human donor who was either an allogeneic HSCT recipient or a stem cell or donor lymphocyte infusion donor (not recorded which). It is not recorded whose cells these are; they may come from a transplant donor.

This chain joins TRBV6-2 or TRBV6-3 and TRBJ2-3; weak D call: TRBD2 (6 bases). The CDR3 covers 14 residues. Germline lookup yields CDR1 MNHEY and CDR2 SVGEGT. The V and J ends lost 6 bases and 6 bases respectively, with 16 bases between them. CDR3 coding DNA: TGTGCCAGCAGCCGGGACTCCCTAGGCGATACGCAGTATTTT. It translates to CASSRDSLGDTQYF.

The table lists this clonotype with a count of one. The chain carries TRBV20-1 and TRBJ1-2; D is unresolved. The CDR3 length is 16 residues. V was shortened by 3 bases and J by 5 bases, with 22 bases between the two germline ends. Per germline, CDR1 DFQATT and CDR2 SNEGSKA (reference sequence). The CDR3 here is CSASLAGIGSLYGYTF. The CDR3, as DNA: TGCAGTGCTAGTCTTGCAGGCATCGGGTCCCTATATGGCTACACCTTC.

This clonotype was counted only a few times. The chain links TRBV21-1 to TRBJ1-1; no check of the table's D call, TRBD1, against the DNA was made. TRBV21-1 is recorded as a pseudogene. This CDR3 spans 13 amino acids. CDR3 nucleotides: TGTGCCAGCCAGAACGGGATACAGGCTGAAGCTTTCTTT. It specifies CASQNGIQAEAFF.

This clonotype appeared a few times. The CDR3 region is CASSLGRAGEKLFF. CDR3 coding DNA: TGTGCCAGCAGCTTAGGCAGGGCGGGTGAAAAACTGTTTTTT. The chain uses TRBV7-6 and TRBJ1-4, with D possibly TRBD1 on 5 matching bases. Trimming stripped 1 base from V and 7 bases from J, with 10 bases between. The CDR3 contains 14 residues. The germline V gene encodes CDR1 SGHVS and CDR2 FNYEAQ.

This clonotype was observed a handful of times. This chain uses TRBV29-1 with TRBJ1-3; D gene ambiguous. Germline-derived CDR1 and CDR2 are SQVTM and ANQGSEA. The CDR3 totals 15 residues. Trimming cost V 4 bases and J 4 bases, with 17 bases left between them. CDR3 coding DNA: TGCAGCGTTGCCCACAGCTTCGGAGGCGGAAACACCATATATTTT. Its protein is CSVAHSFGGGNTIYF.

This clonotype has a handful of counts. J is TRBJ1-5 and V is TRBV3-1; maybe TRBD1 (6 bases). The CDR3 loop spans 13 amino acids. Germline-derived CDR1 and CDR2 are LGHDT and YNNKEL (reference sequence). Trimming cost V 0 bases and J 15 bases, with 15 bases left between them. The CDR3 bases are TGTGCCAGCAGCCAAGAATACCGGGGACAAAGGCATTTT. Amino acid sequence: CASSQEYRGQRHF.

This clonotype appeared a few times. This chain joins TRBV7-6 and TRBJ1-4; no clear D gene. CDR3 length: 16 amino acids. Looked up from germline, CDR1 is SGHVS and CDR2 is FNYEAQ. V was cut by 0 bases and J by 6 bases, with 14 bases left in between. In DNA, the CDR3 is TGTGCCAGCAGCTTAGCGCCCCGGGGAAGGGATGAAAAACTGTTTTTT. This gives the protein CASSLAPRGRDEKLFF.

The rearrangement joins TRBV28 to TRBJ2-7, with D tentatively TRBD1 (6 bases). This CDR3 contains 14 residues. The ends were cut back, 3 bases at V and 7 bases at J, with 16 bases in the middle. Germline-derived CDR1 and CDR2 are MDHEN and SYDVKM. The CDR3 DNA sequence: TGTGCCAGCAGTTTCCCAGGGGTGTACTTTGAGCAGTACTTC. This codes for CASSFPGVYFEQYF.

This clonotype was seen a single time. The chain has TRBV29-1 and TRBJ2-3; D may be TRBD1 (8 bases). Germline CDR1 reads SQVTM; CDR2 reads ANQGSEA. V was cut by 8 bases and J by 3 bases, with 18 bases left in between. The CDR3 contains 14 residues. This chain's CDR3 is CSTRQGRGTDTQYF. The CDR3 DNA is TGCAGCACCCGACAGGGGAGGGGAACAGATACGCAGTATTTT.

The rearrangement uses TRBV20-1 and TRBJ1-5; D ambiguous. Trimming left V 5 bases short and J 2 bases short, with 4 bases between. Germline loops: CDR1 DFQATT, CDR2 SNEGSKA (reference sequence). The CDR3 spans 11 residues. As DNA, the CDR3 is TGCAGTGCTGATTGCAATCAGCCCCAGCATTTT. It yields the protein CSADCNQPQHF.

J is TRBJ1-2 and V is TRBV4-3; 9 bases align to TRBD1. This CDR3 is 15 amino acids long. The V and J ends lost 0 bases and 7 bases, in that order; junction bases with no gene match: 6. Germline lookup yields CDR1 LGHNA and CDR2 YSLEER. CDR3: CASSQELGQGSGYTF. The CDR3 coding sequence is TGCGCCAGCAGCCAAGAACTGGGACAGGGTAGTGGCTACACCTTC.

A few counts support this clonotype. The V call is TRBV7-8, the J call TRBJ1-2; no definite D call. Trimming shortened V by 0 bases and J by 5 bases, and 16 bases separated the two germline ends. The CDR3 covers 16 residues. In germline, CDR1 is SGHVS, CDR2 FQNEAQ. This CDR3 is CASSLARLPETYGYTF. CDR3 DNA sequence: TGTGCCAGCAGCTTAGCGCGCCTTCCGGAGACTTATGGCTACACCTTC.

The chain joins TRBV2 to TRBJ1-6; D gene ambiguous. Per the germline V gene, CDR1 is SNHLY and CDR2 is FYNNEI. The germline V and J ends were trimmed by 5 bases and 10 bases, with 15 bases remaining between them. The CDR3 extends over 14 amino acids. The CDR3, as DNA: TGTGCCAGCAGTCGGACCGGCTCCCAATCACCCCTCCACTTT. This sequence encodes CASSRTGSQSPLHF.

The chain employs TRBV6-5 and TRBJ1-1, with a possible D match to TRBD1 (6 bases). Trimming stripped 9 bases from V and 2 bases from J, with 10 bases between. Germline V lookup: CDR1 MNHEY, CDR2 SVGAGI. There are 12 residues in the CDR3. The CDR3 DNA reads as TGTGCCAGTCAACAGGGTAACACTGAAGCTTTCTTT. Residues: CASQQGNTEAFF.

The chain is built from TRBV6-5 and TRBJ1-6; D remains unclear. Deletions cut 0 bases from V and 14 bases from J, with 17 bases between. The germline V gene encodes CDR1 MNHEY and CDR2 SVGAGI. This CDR3 spans 15 amino acids. The CDR3: CASSYSISGSRSLHF. In DNA, the CDR3 is TGTGCCAGCAGTTACTCGATCTCGGGCTCTAGATCCCTCCACTTT.

This clonotype was counted a few times. This rearrangement joins TRBV3-1 to TRBJ1-5, with D possibly TRBD1 on 5 matching bases. The CDR3 length is 17 residues. Germline CDR1 is LGHDT and CDR2 is YNNKEL (reference sequence). Trimming pared 4 bases from V and 4 bases from J, leaving 20 bases between. The CDR3: CASSPGTDLGGNQPQHF. As DNA, the CDR3 is TGTGCCAGCAGCCCCGGGACTGATCTTGGTGGGAATCAGCCCCAGCATTTT. Full variable domain (remainder filled in from reference TRBV3-1 and TRBJ1-5): DTAVSQTPKYLVTQMGNDKSIKCEQNLGHDTMYWYKQDSKKFLKIMFSYNNKELIINETVPNRFSPKSPDKAHLNLHINSLELGDSAVYFCASSPGTDLGGNQPQHFGDGTRLSIL.

The chain uses TRBV7-2 and TRBJ1-2; D ambiguous. V gave up 6 bases and J gave up 6 bases, with 11 bases separating them. Germline V gene sequence: CDR1 SGHTA, CDR2 FQGNSA. The CDR3 totals 12 residues. CDR3 sequence reads: CASRIDADGYTF. Here the CDR3 DNA reads TGTGCCAGCAGGATAGACGCGGATGGCTACACCTTC.

This chain joins TRBV27 and TRBJ1-6, with D perhaps matching TRBD1 (5 bases). Germline V gene lookup returns CDR1 MNHEY and CDR2 SMNVEV (reference sequence). V lost 3 bases, J lost 10 bases, and 7 bases lay in between. The CDR3 is 12 amino acids. The CDR3 spells CASSFWGSPLHF. In DNA, the CDR3 is TGTGCCAGCAGTTTTTGGGGCTCACCCCTCCACTTT.